The 18 T cell receptor beta chains given below trace back to one sample, sequenced in a study of T cell responses to AZD1222 COVID-19 vaccine. Libraries were prepared by immunoSEQ multiplex PCR; TCRdb keeps only in-frame clonotypes and omits some of them. Altogether 110,000 to 150,000 clones are present, about 91% being singletons, with the ten largest covering approximately 2%. This material consisted of peripheral blood, taken on day 0 of AZD1222 vaccination. The source of these receptors is an adult in good health.

This sequence joins TRBV7-9 and TRBJ2-7; D possibly corresponds to TRBD1 (5 bases). The CDR3 runs 12 residues. Germline V gene data show CDR1 as SEHNR and CDR2 as FQNEAQ (reference sequence). V shed 5 bases and J shed 2 bases, with 7 bases lying between them. In DNA, the CDR3 is TGTGCCAGCAGCCAGGGTACCTACGAGCAGTACTTC. This sequence encodes CASSQGTYEQYF.

The chain employs TRBV18 and TRBJ2-5; D possibly corresponds to TRBD2 (5 bases). Trimming removed 1 base at V and 3 bases at J, with 9 bases between. The CDR3 runs 14 residues. Germline V gives CDR1 KGHSH, CDR2 LQKENI. Written as DNA, the CDR3 is TGTGCCAGCTCACCACAACGGAGGAAAGAGACCCAGTACTTC. Translating gives CASSPQRRKETQYF. Based on the CDR3 plus reference TRBV18 and TRBJ2-5, the full variable domain is NAGVMQNPRHLVRRRGQEARLRCSPMKGHSHVYWYRQLPEEGLKFMVYLQKENIIDESGMPKERFSAEFPKEGPSILRIQQVVRGDSAAYFCASSPQRRKETQYFGPGTRLLVL.

The chain recombines TRBV7-9 with TRBJ2-5, with D tentatively TRBD2 (5 bases). The CDR3 has 12 residues. The V gene lost 5 bases and the J gene lost 4 bases, with 8 bases spanning the gap. CDR1 and CDR2 (germline): SEHNR, FQNEAQ (reference sequence). This CDR3 reads CASSPSTETQYF. DNA for the CDR3: TGTGCCAGCAGCCCTAGCACAGAGACCCAGTACTTC.

V usage is TRBV3-1 (or the pseudogene TRBV3-2) and J usage is TRBJ2-3; 12 positions match TRBD1. V lost 0 bases and J lost 6; bases outside the gene matches: 7. This CDR3 spans 17 amino acids. Germline CDR1 and CDR2: LGHDT and YNNKEL (reference sequence). The CDR3 protein is CASSQDAGQGAHDTQYF. CDR3 nucleotides: TGTGCCAGCAGCCAAGATGCGGGACAGGGGGCGCATGATACGCAGTATTTT.

The J gene is TRBJ1-2, the V gene TRBV7-2; D perhaps matches TRBD1 (5 bases). The CDR3 covers 13 residues. V was shortened by 3 bases and J by 5 bases, with 10 bases between the two germline ends. Per germline, CDR1 SGHTA and CDR2 FQGNSA. CDR3 in DNA: TGTGCCAGCAGCTTTGGACAAACATATGGCTACACCTTC. This encodes CASSFGQTYGYTF.

The genes are TRBV18 and TRBJ1-5; a weak D match, TRBD1 (5 bases). Germline CDR1 KGHSH, CDR2 LQKENI. V lost 2 bases and J lost 4, with 9 bases in between. This CDR3 is 14 amino acids long. The CDR3 is CASSPMAGNQPQHF. In nucleotides, the CDR3 is TGTGCCAGCTCACCAATGGCAGGGAATCAGCCCCAGCATTTT.

This chain joins TRBV28 and TRBJ1-5; D remains ambiguous. CDR1 and CDR2 (germline): MDHEN, SYDVKM. The CDR3 has 15 amino acids. Trimming cost V 5 bases and J 2 bases, with 13 bases left between them. CDR3 nucleotides: TGTGCCAGCAGTCCCCCTCCGCCCGGCAATCAGCCCCAGCATTTT. Translation gives CASSPPPPGNQPQHF.

The CDR3 loop reads CASSFGLIDQPQHF. Written as DNA, the CDR3 is TGTGCCAGCAGCTTCGGGTTGATCGATCAGCCCCAGCATTTT. The chain employs TRBV7-2 and TRBJ1-5, with D unresolved. CDR1 and CDR2 (germline): SGHTA, FQGNSA. Trimming cost V 3 bases and J 5 bases, with 11 bases left between them. This CDR3 comprises 14 residues.

V is TRBV5-6 and J is TRBJ2-1; TRBD1 agrees at 9 bases. This CDR3 contains 15 residues. With 1 base clipped from V and 4 bases from J, the junction kept 3 bases outside the gene matches. Germline CDR1 is SGHDT and CDR2 is YYEEEE. The CDR3 reads CASSLNGQGYNEQFF. In nucleotides, the CDR3 is TGTGCCAGCAGCTTGAATGGACAGGGGTACAATGAGCAGTTCTTC.

The chain combines TRBV6-4 with TRBJ2-2; unclear D gene. CDR3 length: 13 amino acids. Germline lookup yields CDR1 MRHNA and CDR2 SNTAGT. The V end was cut by 6 bases, the J end by 5 bases, with 10 bases between. The CDR3 spells CASSPGATGELFF. For the CDR3, the DNA is TGTGCCAGCAGCCCCGGTGCGACCGGGGAGCTGTTTTTT.

The J gene is TRBJ1-6, the V gene TRBV6-5; maybe TRBD1 (6 bases). V was cut by 1 base and J by 7 bases, with 8 bases left in between. The germline CDR1 and CDR2 sequences are MNHEY and SVGAGI. The CDR3 has 14 amino acids. For the CDR3, the DNA is TGTGCCAGCAGTTACTTAGGGGGGAATTCACCCCTCCACTTT. Translation: CASSYLGGNSPLHF.

A note on this clone: Other nucleotide sequences from this sample produce the same CDR3. V usage is TRBV4-3 and J usage is TRBJ1-6, with D possibly being TRBD1 (6 bases). Germline V gene lookup returns CDR1 LGHNA and CDR2 YSLEER. The CDR3 totals 14 residues. Trimming shortened V by 0 bases and J by 10 bases, and 10 bases separated the two germline ends. DNA of the CDR3: TGCGCCAGCAGCCAAGACAGGGGTGGCTCACCCCTCCACTTT. Protein sequence: CASSQDRGGSPLHF.

The CDR3 nucleotides are TGTGCCAGCAGTTCCGGGACTAGCGGGGGTCGCAACATTCAGTACTTC. It codes for CASSSGTSGGRNIQYF. The rearrangement links TRBV6-2 or TRBV6-3 to TRBJ2-4; 14 bases are a match to TRBD2. Per the germline V gene, CDR1 is MNHEY and CDR2 is SVGEGT. V shed 4 bases, J shed 7 bases, and the junction held 6 bases outside the gene matches. The CDR3 consists of 16 residues.

This chain uses TRBV12-3 or TRBV12-4 with TRBJ2-7, with D perhaps matching TRBD1 (5 bases). Deletions cut 6 bases from V and 4 bases from J, with 7 bases between. CDR3 length: 11 amino acids. The CDR3 nucleotides read TGTGCCAGCAGGAACAGGTACGAGCAGTACTTC. Translated, it gives CASRNRYEQYF.

V and J are TRBV9 and TRBJ1-1; D gene uncertain. This CDR3 region has 13 residues. V was shortened by 4 bases and J by 3 bases, with 10 bases between the two germline ends. Germline V gene data show CDR1 as SGDLS and CDR2 as YYNGEE. The CDR3: CASSSPSDTEAFF. In nucleotides, the CDR3 is TGTGCCAGCAGCTCCCCCTCAGACACTGAAGCTTTCTTT. Looking up the rest from reference TRBV9 and TRBJ1-1 gives the full variable domain: DSGVTQTPKHLITATGQRVTLRCSPRSGDLSVYWYQQSLDQGLQFLIQYYNGEERAKGNILERFSAQQFPDLHSELNLSSLELGDSALYFCASSSPSDTEAFFGQGTRLTVV.

The chain carries TRBV7-9 and TRBJ2-1, with 11 bases fitting TRBD2. CDR3 length: 17 residues. V shed 2 bases and J 1 base; nucleotides not matched to a gene: 4. From germline, CDR1 is SEHNR and CDR2 FQNEAQ (reference sequence). The CDR3 DNA is TGTGCCAGCAGCTTAAGTCTAGCGGGGGGATCCTACAATGAGCAGTTCTTC. Its protein product is CASSLSLAGGSYNEQFF.

The chain uses TRBV7-9 and TRBJ1-4; 10 bases align to TRBD1. This CDR3 comprises 15 residues. V lost 3 bases to trimming and J lost 6 bases; unmatched junction nucleotides: 4. In germline, CDR1 is SEHNR, CDR2 FQNEAQ (reference sequence). The CDR3: CASSFTGTGDEKLFF. In DNA form, the CDR3 reads TGTGCCAGCAGCTTCACCGGGACAGGGGATGAAAAACTGTTTTTT.

The chain links TRBV3-1 (or the pseudogene TRBV3-2) to TRBJ2-7, with D perhaps being TRBD1 or TRBD2 (6 bases each). The ends were cut back, 0 bases at V and 7 bases at J, with 13 bases in the middle. The CDR3 length is 14 residues. CDR1 LGHDT and CDR2 YNNKEL come from the germline V gene (reference sequence). CDR3 sequence: CASSQDWGAGEQYF. The CDR3 DNA reads as TGTGCCAGCAGCCAAGATTGGGGGGCTGGAGAGCAGTACTTC.